The present T cell receptor (beta chain) was sequenced within a study of cytomegalovirus exposure and HLA in healthy donors. In the study overall: Both the approximately 120 validation repertoires and the 550 to 750 first-cohort repertoires used the same platform, as reported by a later analysis. Whole-study results and caveats: As was reported, the classifier diagnosed cytomegalovirus status with high specificity and sensitivity. Among TCR beta chains, those listed as cytomegalovirus-associated numbered approximately 150.

This clone came up a few times. Its antigen is as yet unknown. CDR1 and CDR2 (germline): SGHRS, YFSETQ. CDR3 length: 14 residues. The ends were cut back, 3 bases at V and 4 bases at J, with 13 bases in the middle. Some clones are missing from TCRdb's copy, which holds only in-frame ones; the method was immunoSEQ multiplex PCR. The data hold under 200,000 clones, with roughly 80% observed a single time. It was the approximately 120-subject validation cohort, separate from the approximately 680-subject first cohort, to which the donors belonged. The TCR comes from a man younger than 35 in good health and CMV-seropositive. Sample: PBMCs. The genes are TRBV5-1 and TRBJ1-2; possible D gene TRBD1, 6 bases. The CDR3 sequence is CASSSTGPRYGYTF. CDR3 DNA: TGCGCCAGCAGCTCTACAGGGCCCCGCTATGGCTACACCTTC.